The T cell receptor (beta chain) under discussion was sequenced for a study of T cells in Graves' hyperthyroidism and ophthalmopathy. It was RNA transcripts that yielded the amplified TCR beta CDR3 regions. Initially, a first-round RT-PCR of the TCR CDR3 employed the HTBI primer set. TCRdb re-called the multiplex PCR reads with MiXCR, one entry per CDR3 protein. The table lists about 500,000 distinct CDR3 sequences, about 15% of them singletons. Exclusion of a patient resulted from uncontrolled infection, other autoimmune disease, pregnancy or lactation. Clinical symptoms, serum thyroxine and TRAb, thyroid ultrasound and orbital computed tomography together formed the diagnostic basis. This clonotype has a count of ten or more. Antigen: not known. Study findings and constraints: Ophthalmopathy and stable hyperthyroidism were separated by a 13 V-J model.

The specimen sequenced was blood. The sequence was obtained from a woman between 25 and 40 years old with Graves' ophthalmopathy.

The CDR3 region is CASSLSGQPIAGELFF. Written as DNA, the CDR3 is TGTGCCAGCAGCTTGAGTGGGCAGCCGATCGCCGGGGAGCTGTTTTTT. This chain links TRBV11-2 with TRBJ2-2; unclear D gene. This CDR3 spans 16 amino acids. CDR1 and CDR2 (germline): SGHAT, FQNNGV. V lost 3 bases and J lost 6, with 17 bases in between.